One and the same sample provided the 25 T cell receptor beta chains below, sequenced in a study of T cell repertoires in cytomegalovirus infection. These receptors' targets are unknown. From the reads, TCRdb called clonotypes with MiXCR, one entry per CDR3 protein. The sample consists of about 85,000 distinct CDR3 sequences, 40% to 50% of them appearing once. The sequences come from CD8+ T cells from cultured PBMCs, collected from culture after CMV antigen stimulation. Source of these receptors: a human donor in good health (CMV status not recorded). Some clones in this sample may be carry-over from other donors' samples.

The V and J genes are TRBV4-1 and TRBJ2-1; D gene uncertain. The V end was cut by 3 bases, the J end by 4 bases, with 7 bases between. The germline CDR1 and CDR2 sequences are MGHRA and YSYEKL. The CDR3 runs 13 residues. The CDR3 sequence is CASSQASYNEQFF. In nucleotides, the CDR3 is TGCGCCAGCAGCCAGGCCTCGTACAATGAGCAGTTCTTC.

As to this clonotype: It may be a read error: a sequence one base away is much more abundant. The CDR3 does not end in the conserved phenylalanine or tryptophan, so this is likely a read error. The chain couples TRBV7-6 to TRBJ2-6; D is uncertain. This CDR3 is built from 15 residues. The germline V gene has CDR1 SGHVS and CDR2 FNYEAQ. The ends were cut back, 0 bases at V and 7 bases at J, with 10 bases in the middle. CDR3 loop: CASSLAEHGANVLTL. Here the CDR3 DNA reads TGTGCCAGCAGCTTAGCAGAACATGGAGCCAACGTCCTGACTTTA.

V is TRBV19 and J is TRBJ2-3; D uncertain. Trimming removed 1 base at V and 1 base at J, with 6 bases between. Germline CDR1 LNHDA, CDR2 SQIVND (reference sequence). This CDR3 has 14 amino acids. In DNA, the CDR3 is TGTGCCAGTAGTATAGGAGGTGGCACAGATACGCAGTATTTT. This sequence encodes CASSIGGGTDTQYF. Together with reference TRBV19 and TRBJ2-3, the CDR3 gives the full variable domain: DGGITQSPKYLFRKEGQNVTLSCEQNLNHDAMYWYRQDPGQGLRLIYYSQIVNDFQKGDIAEGYSVSREKKESFPLTVTSAQKNPTAFYLCASSIGGGTDTQYFGPGTRLTVL.

In this sample, this clonotype turned up once. The chain is built from TRBV16 and TRBJ1-1; perhaps TRBD1 as D (6 bases). Germline V gives CDR1 KGHSY, CDR2 FQNENV. The CDR3 totals 14 residues. Trimming shortened V by 3 bases and J by 6 bases, and 14 bases separated the two germline ends. For the CDR3, the DNA is TGTGCCAGCAGCCAGATCCCCGGGGGCGCTGAAGCTTTCTTT. This codes for CASSQIPGGAEAFF.

V usage is TRBV28 and J usage is TRBJ2-5; D is possibly TRBD2 (6 bases). The V and J ends lost 3 bases and 2 bases respectively, with 13 bases between them. The CDR3 is 15 residues long. From germline, CDR1 is MDHEN and CDR2 SYDVKM. The CDR3 here is CASSFRGTSQETQYF. CDR3 in DNA: TGTGCCAGCAGTTTTCGCGGGACTTCACAAGAGACCCAGTACTTC. The full variable domain, with the rest looked up from reference TRBV28 and TRBJ2-5, is DVKVTQSSRYLVKRTGEKVFLECVQDMDHENMFWYRQDPGLGLRLIYFSYDVKMKEKGDIPEGYSVSREKKERFSLILESASTNQTSMYLCASSFRGTSQETQYFGPGTRLLVL.

The gene calls are TRBV2 and TRBJ2-2; D is uncertain. The CDR3 is 15 residues long. Per the germline V gene, CDR1 is SNHLY and CDR2 is FYNNEI. The V and J ends lost 7 bases and 5 bases respectively, with 17 bases between them. Here the CDR3 DNA reads TGTGCCAGCATGGCTTTGACGGAGCCAACCGGGGAGCTGTTTTTT. Translating it yields CASMALTEPTGELFF.

The chain's CDR3 is CASTNTGSGYTF. CDR3 nucleotides: TGTGCCAGCACCAATACAGGGAGCGGCTACACCTTC. This sequence joins TRBV7-9 and TRBJ1-2, with D possibly being TRBD1 (6 bases). V lost 7 bases and J lost 8, with 14 bases in between. The germline CDR1 and CDR2 sequences are SEHNR and FQNEAQ (reference sequence). This CDR3 spans 12 amino acids.

The sample holds a few counts of this clonotype. The chain couples TRBV27 to TRBJ2-2; the match to TRBD1 covers 7 bases. Looked up from germline, CDR1 is MNHEY and CDR2 is SMNVEV (reference sequence). The CDR3 extends over 14 amino acids. V dropped 7 bases and J dropped 2; count of bases not matched to a gene: 4. The CDR3 here is CASTGQENTGELFF. The CDR3 DNA is TGTGCCAGCACCGGACAGGAAAACACCGGGGAGCTGTTTTTT.

The chain is built from TRBV12-3 or TRBV12-4 and TRBJ2-1; D perhaps matches TRBD2 (5 bases). This CDR3 has 11 residues. V was shortened by 5 bases and J by 9 bases, with 8 bases between the two germline ends. CDR3: CASSAGVEQFF. The CDR3 coding sequence is TGTGCCAGCAGTGCCGGGGTTGAGCAGTTCTTC.

This sequence joins TRBV12-3 or TRBV12-4 and TRBJ2-3; D unclear. The CDR3 loop spans 15 amino acids. V was clipped by 1 base and J by 0 bases, with 8 bases between them. The CDR3 sequence: CASSLGEASTDTQYF. The CDR3 DNA is TGTGCCAGCAGTTTAGGAGAGGCTAGCACAGATACGCAGTATTTT.

This clonotype appeared once. The gene calls are TRBV7-9 and TRBJ2-7; 8 bases agree with TRBD1. In germline, CDR1 is SEHNR, CDR2 FQNEAQ (reference sequence). There are 15 residues in the CDR3. V was pared by 0 bases and J by 6 bases, with 7 bases of the junction left unmatched. The CDR3 loop is CASSLADREGGEQYF. For the CDR3, the DNA is TGTGCCAGCAGCTTAGCGGACAGGGAAGGGGGCGAGCAGTACTTC.

The rearrangement links TRBV27 to TRBJ2-7; 9 bases map to TRBD2. CDR1 and CDR2 from the germline V gene are MNHEY and SMNVEV (reference sequence). The V segment lost 0 bases and the J segment 0 bases; nucleotides outside the gene matches: 9. The CDR3 loop spans 18 amino acids. CDR3 in DNA: TGTGCCAGCAGTTTATCGCCTTCCAGCGGGGGGCCCTCCTACGAGCAGTACTTC. Its protein is CASSLSPSSGGPSYEQYF.

This clonotype was counted between two and nine times. V and J are TRBV27 and TRBJ1-5, with a possible D match to TRBD1 (5 bases). The V and J ends lost 8 bases and 0 bases respectively, with 14 bases between them. Per germline, CDR1 MNHEY and CDR2 SMNVEV (reference sequence). The CDR3 totals 15 residues. The CDR3 is CASAYLRDSNQPQHF. Here the CDR3 DNA reads TGTGCCAGCGCTTATCTCAGGGATAGCAATCAGCCCCAGCATTTT.

This clonotype was picked up a small number of times. As DNA, the CDR3 is TGTGCCAGCTCACCCACGTATACAGGGGGCAGCACAGATACGCAGTATTTT. Translated, it gives CASSPTYTGGSTDTQYF. V is TRBV18 and J is TRBJ2-3, with 9 bases fitting TRBD1. Trimming at V came to 3 bases and at J to 0 bases, leaving 7 bases not matched to a gene. The CDR3 extends over 17 amino acids. The germline CDR1 and CDR2 sequences are KGHSH and LQKENI.

There are a few counts of this clonotype. This chain uses TRBV5-4 with TRBJ2-3, with 7 nucleotides matching TRBD2. The CDR3 contains 16 residues. J lost 2 bases, V lost 4 bases, and 10 bases had no gene match. The germline V gene encodes CDR1 SGHNT and CDR2 YYREEE (reference sequence). The CDR3 nucleotides read TGTGCCAGCAGCGCCCGGGCGGGGGACCTCACAGATACGCAGTATTTT. Amino acid sequence: CASSARAGDLTDTQYF.

The chain carries TRBV27 and TRBJ2-4; 8 bases are shared with TRBD1. The CDR3 has 16 residues. CDR1 is MNHEY, CDR2 SMNVEV, per germline (reference sequence). After removal of 3 bases from V and 0 bases from J, the junction contained 4 bases not matched to a gene. The CDR3 DNA reads TGTGCCAGCAGTTTGGACAGGGACTTAGCCAAAAACATTCAGTACTTC. Its protein product is CASSLDRDLAKNIQYF.

V usage is TRBV6-1 and J usage is TRBJ2-1; weak D call: TRBD2 (6 bases). With 5 bases removed from V and 7 bases from J, the gap between germline ends came to 21 bases. CDR1 is MNHNS, CDR2 SASEGT, per germline. The CDR3 spans 16 residues. Here the CDR3 reads CASSRDITGGTNEQFF. The DNA for the CDR3 is TGTGCCAGCAGTCGTGATATTACAGGCGGGACTAATGAGCAGTTCTTC.

The V gene is TRBV6-2 or TRBV6-3, the J gene TRBJ1-5; no reliable D call. CDR3 length equals 13 residues. Germline assignment: CDR1 MNHEY and CDR2 SVGEGT. V was pared by 2 bases and J by 4 bases, with 6 bases between. CDR3 sequence: CASSYTGNQPQHF. CDR3 DNA: TGTGCCAGCAGTTACACGGGGAATCAGCCCCAGCATTTT.

J is TRBJ2-3 and V is TRBV20-1; D is perhaps TRBD2 (6 bases). Germline CDR1 is DFQATT and CDR2 is SNEGSKA (reference sequence). V lost 4 bases and J lost 1, with 21 bases in between. The CDR3 runs 17 residues. The CDR3 spells CSAMSNKDGGGTDTQYF. CDR3 bases: TGCAGTGCTATGTCAAACAAAGACGGGGGAGGCACAGATACGCAGTATTTT.

This clonotype was seen more than once but under ten times. The rearrangement joins TRBV7-6 to TRBJ2-2, with D unclear. This CDR3 has 15 amino acids. V shed 3 bases and J shed 0 bases, with 8 bases lying between them. Per germline, CDR1 SGHVS and CDR2 FNYEAQ. The CDR3 sequence is CASSLERPNTGELFF. In DNA form, the CDR3 reads TGTGCCAGCAGCTTGGAGCGCCCGAACACCGGGGAGCTGTTTTTT.

The chain links TRBV20-1 to TRBJ2-3, with a possible D match to TRBD2 (6 bases). This CDR3 region has 14 residues. V lost 4 bases, J lost 3 bases, and 14 bases lay in between. Germline V CDR1 and CDR2: DFQATT, SNEGSKA (reference sequence). The CDR3 bases are TGCAGTGCTAACCTAGCGAGGAGGACAGATACGCAGTATTTT. It is translated as CSANLARRTDTQYF.

The genes are TRBV6-1 and TRBJ1-5; D is uncertain. Germline V gene sequence: CDR1 MNHNS, CDR2 SASEGT. With 7 bases removed from V and 5 bases from J, the gap between germline ends came to 15 bases. CDR3 length: 14 amino acids. The CDR3 loop reads CASTASGNHQPQHF. CDR3 DNA sequence: TGTGCCAGCACTGCCTCCGGGAACCATCAGCCCCAGCATTTT.

This sequence joins TRBV6-1 and TRBJ2-7; D possibly corresponds to TRBD1 (6 bases). CDR3 length equals 16 residues. Germline V gene data show CDR1 as MNHNS and CDR2 as SASEGT. Trimming shortened V by 2 bases and J by 3 bases, and 17 bases separated the two germline ends. The DNA for the CDR3 is TGTGCCAGCAGTGAACGAGATGGGCAGGGGAACTACGAGCAGTACTTC. Translated, it gives CASSERDGQGNYEQYF.

The rearrangement links TRBV7-4 to TRBJ2-2; D is uncertain. Germline CDR1 reads SGHVT; CDR2 reads SQSDAQ. This CDR3 is 15 amino acids long. V lost 5 bases to trimming and J lost 4 bases, with 14 bases between them. The CDR3 protein is CASSPRPTVTGELFF. The CDR3, as DNA: TGTGCCAGCAGCCCCCGCCCCACAGTCACCGGGGAGCTGTTTTTT. The variable domain in full, with the rest retrieved from reference TRBV7-4 and TRBJ2-2, is GAGVSQSPRYKVAKRGRDVALRCDSISGHVTLYWYRQTLGQGSEVLTYSQSDAQRDKSGRPSGRFSAERPERSVSTLKIQRTEQGDSAVYLCASSPRPTVTGELFFGEGSRLTVL.

This clonotype turned up a few times. The chain carries TRBV4-2 and TRBJ2-7; the D is unclear. This CDR3 is 16 amino acids long. From germline, CDR1 is LGHNA and CDR2 YNFKEQ. V lost 4 bases, J lost 0 bases, and 16 bases lay in between. CDR3 residues: CASSPLPAPDSYEQYF. CDR3 sequence (DNA): TGTGCCAGCAGCCCCCTCCCTGCTCCCGACTCCTACGAGCAGTACTTC.